This entry lists 3 T cell receptor beta chains sequenced from one sample in a study of T cell responses to AZD1222 COVID-19 vaccine. Sequenced by immunoSEQ multiplex PCR; TCRdb stores in-frame clones only, minus some. The sample consists of hundreds of thousands of clones, 90% to 95% of them appearing once. The sequences come from peripheral blood, collected 28 days after the second AZD1222 dose. These receptors all come from an adult who received the AZD1222 COVID-19 vaccine.

The V gene is TRBV5-1, the J gene TRBJ1-1; D remains unclear. V lost 6 bases and J 0 bases, leaving 9 bases between the germline ends. The germline CDR1 and CDR2 sequences are SGHRS and YFSETQ. The CDR3 has 13 amino acids. The CDR3 DNA reads TGCGCCAGCAAAGACACCTTGAACACTGAAGCTTTCTTT. Translation gives CASKDTLNTEAFF.

The chain employs TRBV10-2 and TRBJ1-1; no clear D. This CDR3 is built from 13 residues. Germline loops: CDR1 WSHSY, CDR2 SAAADI. V was pared by 3 bases and J by 3 bases, with 8 bases between. The chain's CDR3 is CASSEGRYTEAFF. The CDR3 region has the DNA TGCGCCAGCAGTGAAGGCAGGTACACTGAAGCTTTCTTT.

The V and J genes are TRBV5-1 and TRBJ2-5; 8 bases are a match to TRBD2. The CDR3 contains 13 residues. Trimming cost V 4 bases and J 5 bases; bases outside gene matches: 4. Germline V lookup: CDR1 SGHRS, CDR2 YFSETQ. CDR3 bases: TGCGCCAGCAGCCCGGGAGGGGGGGAGACCCAGTACTTC. Its protein is CASSPGGGETQYF.